This is a list of T cell receptor beta chains from one sample in a study of blood T cell repertoires in COVID-19. Produced via immunoSEQ multiplex PCR; TCRdb's table is partial and in-frame only. Of some 390,000 clones detected, nearly 90% appear once; the ten largest clones hold approximately 1.5%. Sequenced sample: PBMCs or T cells enriched from blood (not recorded which). The receptors shown here come from a woman in her 30s who had recovered from COVID-19. The CDR3 runs from the conserved cysteine through the conserved F or W. Each record gives: clone size, V gene, D gene, J gene, CDR3 protein, CDR3 DNA. The D gene is left open where the match is weak. For some rows the clone size is stated as once, few or many, or as a class when expanded; others skip it.

NA,TRBV19,NA,TRBJ2-5,CASSKTAQETQYF,TGTGCCAGTAGTAAGACAGCCCAAGAGACCCAGTACTTC
NA,TRBV19,NA,TRBJ1-1,CASSTEAMNTEAFF,TGTGCCAGTAGTACGGAGGCCATGAACACTGAAGCTTTCTTT
NA,TRBV27,NA,TRBJ1-6,CASSLLTPRGGSPLHF,TGTGCCAGCAGTTTACTGACACCCCGGGGTGGCTCACCCCTCCACTTT
once,TRBV3-1/TRBV3-2,TRBD2,TRBJ2-7,CASSQGGLAVSYEQYF,TGTGCCAGCAGCCAAGGGGGACTAGCGGTTTCCTACGAGCAGTACTTC
NA,TRBV5-6,TRBD1,TRBJ2-7,CASSLDWGQGYEQYF,TGTGCCAGCAGCTTGGATTGGGGACAGGGTTACGAGCAGTACTTC
NA,TRBV18,NA,TRBJ1-4,CASSPQGNEKLFF,TGTGCCAGCTCACCCCAGGGAAATGAAAAACTGTTTTTT
NA,TRBV3-1/TRBV3-2,TRBD2,TRBJ2-7,CASSQGLAFSYEQYF,TGTGCCAGCAGCCAGGGACTAGCGTTCTCCTACGAGCAGTACTTC
NA,TRBV6-6,NA,TRBJ2-1,CASSYGLNNEQFF,TGTGCCAGCAGTTACGGCCTTAACAATGAGCAGTTCTTC
NA,TRBV7-3,NA,TRBJ1-2,CASSPDRNYGYTF,TGTGCCAGCAGCCCCGATAGAAACTATGGCTACACCTTC
NA,TRBV24-1,NA,TRBJ2-2,CATSGSGGELFF,TGTGCCACCAGTGGTTCGGGGGGGGAGCTGTTTTTT
NA,TRBV27,NA,TRBJ1-3,CASSLQTEISGNTIYF,TGTGCCAGCAGTTTACAGACAGAAATCTCTGGAAACACCATATATTTT
few,TRBV5-6,NA,TRBJ2-7,CASTRRMIAEQYF,TGTGCCAGCACCCGGAGGATGATCGCCGAGCAGTACTTC
NA,TRBV6-5,NA,TRBJ1-1,CASRQGGNTEAFF,TGTGCCAGCAGGCAGGGCGGTAACACTGAAGCTTTCTTT
NA,TRBV5-1,NA,TRBJ2-1,CASSREYNEQFF,TGCGCCAGCAGCCGAGAATACAATGAGCAGTTCTTC
NA,TRBV27,TRBD1,TRBJ2-3,CASTSRDRADTQYF,TGTGCCAGCACCTCACGGGACAGGGCAGATACGCAGTATTTT
NA,TRBV19,TRBD1,TRBJ2-3,CASSPSQQGIDTQYF,TGTGCCAGTAGTCCGTCTCAACAGGGGATCGATACGCAGTATTTT
NA,TRBV3-1/TRBV3-2,NA,TRBJ2-7,CASSRGSGGFEQYF,TGTGCCAGCAGCCGGGGGTCCGGAGGGTTCGAGCAGTACTTC
once,TRBV14,NA,TRBJ1-1,CASSQVRGSGTEAFF,TGTGCCAGCAGCCAAGTTAGGGGTTCGGGCACTGAAGCTTTCTTT
NA,TRBV28,NA,TRBJ2-5,CASSPQVQNQETQYF,TGTGCCAGCAGTCCCCAGGTTCAGAACCAAGAGACCCAGTACTTC
NA,TRBV9,TRBD1,TRBJ2-3,CASSVAGGRETDTQYF,TGTGCCAGCAGCGTAGCAGGGGGCAGGGAGACAGATACGCAGTATTTT
NA,TRBV5-4,TRBD2,TRBJ2-7,CASSLATTSLYSYEQYF,TGTGCCAGCAGCTTGGCAACGACTAGCCTATACTCCTACGAGCAGTACTTC
NA,TRBV28,NA,TRBJ1-2,CASTPETAGAYGYTF,TGTGCCAGCACCCCCGAGACGGCTGGGGCGTATGGCTACACCTTC
NA,TRBV18,NA,TRBJ2-2,CASSPFIPGGANTGELFF,TGTGCCAGCTCACCATTCATTCCCGGGGGAGCGAACACCGGGGAGCTGTTTTTT
NA,TRBV6-5,TRBD1,TRBJ1-4,CASSPGQGRHEKLFF,TGTGCCAGCAGTCCGGGACAGGGCCGCCATGAAAAACTGTTTTTT
NA,TRBV5-5,NA,TRBJ2-3,CASSLETATDTQYF,TGTGCCAGCAGCTTGGAAACAGCAACAGATACGCAGTATTTT
NA,TRBV7-6,TRBD1,TRBJ2-7,CASSPTRTGFYEQYF,TGTGCCAGCAGCCCAACCCGGACAGGGTTTTACGAGCAGTACTTC
NA,TRBV27,TRBD2,TRBJ2-1,CASIPPGLAGRNVYNEQFF,TGTGCCAGCATTCCCCCGGGACTAGCGGGACGGAATGTCTACAATGAGCAGTTCTTC
NA,TRBV11-2,NA,TRBJ1-2,CASSHGGSGYTF,TGTGCCAGCAGCCATGGAGGCTCTGGCTACACCTTC
NA,TRBV6-2/TRBV6-3,TRBD2,TRBJ2-6,CASSYSKRGMAGANVLTF,TGTGCCAGCAGTTACTCGAAGCGGGGTATGGCTGGGGCCAACGTCCTGACTTTC
NA,TRBV5-4,TRBD2,TRBJ2-2,CASSLAGVDTGELFF,TGTGCCAGCAGCTTAGCGGGAGTTGACACCGGGGAGCTGTTTTTT
once,TRBV6-1,NA,TRBJ2-7,CASSEDRWDLGRLSFYEQYF,TGTGCCAGCAGTGAAGATCGTTGGGACTTAGGGAGATTATCCTTCTACGAGCAGTACTTC
NA,TRBV3-1/TRBV3-2,NA,TRBJ1-2,CASSQARGGGLSGYTF,TGTGCCAGCAGCCAAGCACGCGGGGGCGGCTTAAGCGGCTACACCTTC
NA,TRBV6-5,NA,TRBJ1-2,CVTQSLEYGYTF,TGTGTCACACAGTCTTTAGAATATGGCTACACCTTC